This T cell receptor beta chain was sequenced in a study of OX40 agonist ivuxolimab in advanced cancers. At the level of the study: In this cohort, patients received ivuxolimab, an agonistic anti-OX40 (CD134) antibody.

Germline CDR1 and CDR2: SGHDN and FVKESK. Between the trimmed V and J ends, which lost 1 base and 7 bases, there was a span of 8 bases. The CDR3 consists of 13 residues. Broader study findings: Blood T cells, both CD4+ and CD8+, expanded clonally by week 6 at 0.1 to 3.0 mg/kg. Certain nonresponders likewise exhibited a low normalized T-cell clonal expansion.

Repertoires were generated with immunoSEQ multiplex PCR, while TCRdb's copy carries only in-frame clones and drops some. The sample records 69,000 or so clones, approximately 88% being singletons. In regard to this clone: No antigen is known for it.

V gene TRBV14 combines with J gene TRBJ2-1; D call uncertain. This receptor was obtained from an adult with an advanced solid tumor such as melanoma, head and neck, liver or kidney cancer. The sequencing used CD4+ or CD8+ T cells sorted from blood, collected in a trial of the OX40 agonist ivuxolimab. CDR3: CASSQGLYNEQFF. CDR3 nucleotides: TGTGCCAGCAGCCAAGGGCTTTATAATGAGCAGTTCTTC. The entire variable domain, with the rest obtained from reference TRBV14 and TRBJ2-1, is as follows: EAGVTQFPSHSVIEKGQTVTLRCDPISGHDNLYWYRRVMGKEIKFLLHFVKESKQDESGMPNNRFLAERTGGTYSTLKVQPAELEDSGVYFCASSQGLYNEQFFGPGTRLTVL.